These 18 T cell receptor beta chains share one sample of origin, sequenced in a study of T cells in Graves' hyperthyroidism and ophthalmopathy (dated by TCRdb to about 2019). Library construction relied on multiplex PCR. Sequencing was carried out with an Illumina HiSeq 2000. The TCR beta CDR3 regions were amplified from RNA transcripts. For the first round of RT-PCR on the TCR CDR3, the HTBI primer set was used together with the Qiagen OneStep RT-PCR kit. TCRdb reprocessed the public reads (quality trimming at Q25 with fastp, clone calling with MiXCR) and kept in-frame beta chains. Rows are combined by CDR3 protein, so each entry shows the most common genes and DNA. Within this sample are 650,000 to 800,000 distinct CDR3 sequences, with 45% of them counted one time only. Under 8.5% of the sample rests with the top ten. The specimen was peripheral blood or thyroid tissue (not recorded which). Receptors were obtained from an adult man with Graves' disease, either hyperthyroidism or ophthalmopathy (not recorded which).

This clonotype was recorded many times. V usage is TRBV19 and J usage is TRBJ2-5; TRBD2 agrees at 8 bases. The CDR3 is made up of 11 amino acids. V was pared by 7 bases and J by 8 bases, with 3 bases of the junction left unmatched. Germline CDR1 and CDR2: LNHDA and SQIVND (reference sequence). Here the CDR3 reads CASTAGVTQYF. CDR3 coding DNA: TGTGCCAGTACAGCGGGAGTTACCCAGTACTTC. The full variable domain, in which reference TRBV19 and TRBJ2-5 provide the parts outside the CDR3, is DGGITQSPKYLFRKEGQNVTLSCEQNLNHDAMYWYRQDPGQGLRLIYYSQIVNDFQKGDIAEGYSVSREKKESFPLTVTSAQKNPTAFYLCASTAGVTQYFGPGTRLLVL.

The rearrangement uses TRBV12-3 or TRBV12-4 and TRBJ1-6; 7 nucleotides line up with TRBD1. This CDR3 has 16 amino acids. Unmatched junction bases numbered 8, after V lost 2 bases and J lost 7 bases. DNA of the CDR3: TGTGCCAGCAGTTTAAGTCGACAGGGCAAGAATTCACCCCTCCACTTT. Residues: CASSLSRQGKNSPLHF.

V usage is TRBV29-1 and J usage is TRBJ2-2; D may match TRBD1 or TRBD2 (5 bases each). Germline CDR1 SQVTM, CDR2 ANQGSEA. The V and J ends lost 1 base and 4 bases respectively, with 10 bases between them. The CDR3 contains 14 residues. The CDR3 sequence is CSVEGGVGTGELFF. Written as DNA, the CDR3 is TGCAGCGTTGAAGGAGGGGTGGGCACCGGGGAGCTGTTTTTT.

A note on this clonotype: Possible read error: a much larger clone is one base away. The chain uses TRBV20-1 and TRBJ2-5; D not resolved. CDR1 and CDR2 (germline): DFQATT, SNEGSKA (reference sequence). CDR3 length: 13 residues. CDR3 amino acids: CSVRDAFQETQYF. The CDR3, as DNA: TGCAGTGTTAGAGACGCCTTTCAAGAGACCCAGTACTTC.

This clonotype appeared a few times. The chain's CDR3 is CSARDTGYLDEQYF. The CDR3 DNA reads as TGCAGTGCTAGAGACACAGGCTACCTTGACGAGCAGTACTTC. V is TRBV20-1 and J is TRBJ2-7, with a possible D match to TRBD1 (5 bases). This CDR3 spans 14 amino acids. Deletions cut 0 bases from V and 5 bases from J, with 14 bases between. Germline V CDR1 and CDR2: DFQATT, SNEGSKA (reference sequence).

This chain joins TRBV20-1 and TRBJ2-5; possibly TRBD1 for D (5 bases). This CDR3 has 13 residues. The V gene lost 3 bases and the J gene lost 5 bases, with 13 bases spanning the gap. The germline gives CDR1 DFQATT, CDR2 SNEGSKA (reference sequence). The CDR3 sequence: CSARQGEAETQYF. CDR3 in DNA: TGCAGTGCTAGGCAGGGTGAAGCGGAGACCCAGTACTTC.

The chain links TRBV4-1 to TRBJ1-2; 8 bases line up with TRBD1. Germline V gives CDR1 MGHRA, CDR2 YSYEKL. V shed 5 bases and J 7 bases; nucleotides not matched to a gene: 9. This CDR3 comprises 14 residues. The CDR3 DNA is TGCGCCAGCAGCACCCCCGGGACAGGTTCTGGCTACACCTTC. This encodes CASSTPGTGSGYTF.

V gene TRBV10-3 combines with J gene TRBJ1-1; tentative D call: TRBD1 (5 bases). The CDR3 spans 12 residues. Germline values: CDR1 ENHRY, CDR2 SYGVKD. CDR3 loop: CARAGGYTEAFF. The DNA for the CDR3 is TGTGCTAGAGCGGGGGGTTACACTGAAGCTTTCTTT.

The CDR3 sequence: CSAEDPVLAPYEQYF. CDR3 nucleotide sequence: TGCAGTGCTGAAGACCCGGTACTAGCGCCCTACGAGCAGTACTTC. The chain links TRBV20-1 to TRBJ2-7, with TRBD2 identical over 7 bases. The CDR3 is 15 residues long. The V and J ends lost 5 bases and 2 bases, in that order; junction bases with no gene match: 12. Germline values: CDR1 DFQATT, CDR2 SNEGSKA (reference sequence).

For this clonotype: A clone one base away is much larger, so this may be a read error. CDR3 loop: CSVEFGGRPTNEKLSF. As DNA, the CDR3 is TGCAGCGTTGAATTCGGGGGGCGACCAACTAATGAAAAACTGTCTTTT. The chain couples TRBV29-1 to TRBJ1-4; D might be TRBD1 (6 bases). Per germline, CDR1 SQVTM and CDR2 ANQGSEA. There are 16 residues in the CDR3.

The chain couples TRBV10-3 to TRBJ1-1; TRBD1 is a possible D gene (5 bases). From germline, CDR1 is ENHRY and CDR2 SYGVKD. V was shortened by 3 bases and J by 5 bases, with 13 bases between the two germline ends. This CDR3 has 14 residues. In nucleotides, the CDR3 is TGTGCCATCAGTGACCAGGGTGGAGATACTGAAGCTTTCTTT. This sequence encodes CAISDQGGDTEAFF.

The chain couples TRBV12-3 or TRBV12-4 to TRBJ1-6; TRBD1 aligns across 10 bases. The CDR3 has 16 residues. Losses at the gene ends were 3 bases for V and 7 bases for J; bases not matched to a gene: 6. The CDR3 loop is CASSLGRTGGNSPLHF. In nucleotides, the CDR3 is TGTGCCAGCAGTTTGGGAAGGACAGGGGGAAATTCACCCCTCCACTTT.

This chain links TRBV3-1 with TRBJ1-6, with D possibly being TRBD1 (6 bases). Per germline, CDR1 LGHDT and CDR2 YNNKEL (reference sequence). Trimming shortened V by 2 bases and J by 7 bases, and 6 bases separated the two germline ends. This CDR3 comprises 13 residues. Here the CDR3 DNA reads TGTGCCAGCAGCCAAACAGGGAATTCACCCCTCCACTTT. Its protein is CASSQTGNSPLHF.

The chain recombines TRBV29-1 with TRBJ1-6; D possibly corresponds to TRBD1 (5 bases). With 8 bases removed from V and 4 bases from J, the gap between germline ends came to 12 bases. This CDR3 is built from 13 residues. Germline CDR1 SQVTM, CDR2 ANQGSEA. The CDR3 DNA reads TGCAGCAGCGGGACCTCATATAATTCACCCCTCCACTTT. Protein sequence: CSSGTSYNSPLHF.

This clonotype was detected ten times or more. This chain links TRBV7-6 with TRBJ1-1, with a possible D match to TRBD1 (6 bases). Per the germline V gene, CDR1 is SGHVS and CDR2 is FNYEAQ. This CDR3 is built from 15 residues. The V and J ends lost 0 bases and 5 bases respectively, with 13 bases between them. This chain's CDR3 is CASSLAAQGYTEAFF. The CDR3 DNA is TGTGCCAGCAGCTTAGCCGCACAGGGTTATACTGAAGCTTTCTTT.

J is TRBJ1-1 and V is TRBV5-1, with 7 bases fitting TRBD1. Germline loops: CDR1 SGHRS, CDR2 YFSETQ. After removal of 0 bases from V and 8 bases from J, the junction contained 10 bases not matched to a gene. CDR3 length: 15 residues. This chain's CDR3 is CASSLGGGQLLEAFF. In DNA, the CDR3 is TGCGCCAGCAGCTTGGGCGGGGGACAGCTCCTCGAAGCTTTCTTT.

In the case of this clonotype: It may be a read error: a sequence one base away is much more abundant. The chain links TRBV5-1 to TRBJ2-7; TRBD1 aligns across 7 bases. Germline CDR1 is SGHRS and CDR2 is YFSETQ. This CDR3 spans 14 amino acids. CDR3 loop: CAGSTGTVKYEQYF. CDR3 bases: TGTGCCGGCAGCACCGGGACAGTTAAGTACGAGCAGTACTTC.

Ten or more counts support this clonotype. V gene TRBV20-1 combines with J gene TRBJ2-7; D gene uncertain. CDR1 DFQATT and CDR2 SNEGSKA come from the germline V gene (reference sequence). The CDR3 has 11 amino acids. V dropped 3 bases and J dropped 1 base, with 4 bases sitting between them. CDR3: CSASISYEQYF. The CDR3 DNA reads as TGCAGTGCTAGCATTTCCTACGAGCAGTACTTC.